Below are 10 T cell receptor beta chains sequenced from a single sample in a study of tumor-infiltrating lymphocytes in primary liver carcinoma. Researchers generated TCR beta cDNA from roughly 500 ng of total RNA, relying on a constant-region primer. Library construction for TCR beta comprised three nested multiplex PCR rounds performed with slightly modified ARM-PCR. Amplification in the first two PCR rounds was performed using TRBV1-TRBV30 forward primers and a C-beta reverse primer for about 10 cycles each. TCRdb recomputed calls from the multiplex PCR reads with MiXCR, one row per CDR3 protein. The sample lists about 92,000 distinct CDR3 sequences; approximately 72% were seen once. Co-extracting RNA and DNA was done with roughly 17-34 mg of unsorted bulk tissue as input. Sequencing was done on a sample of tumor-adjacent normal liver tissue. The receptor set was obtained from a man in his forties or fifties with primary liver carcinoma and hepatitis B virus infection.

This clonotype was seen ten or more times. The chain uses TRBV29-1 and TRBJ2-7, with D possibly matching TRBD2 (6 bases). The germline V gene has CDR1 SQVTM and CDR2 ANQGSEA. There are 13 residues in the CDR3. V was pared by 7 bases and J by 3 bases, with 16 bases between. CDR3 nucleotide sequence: TGCAGCGCTGTCGCCGGGGGAGGCTACGAGCAGTACTTC. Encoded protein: CSAVAGGGYEQYF.

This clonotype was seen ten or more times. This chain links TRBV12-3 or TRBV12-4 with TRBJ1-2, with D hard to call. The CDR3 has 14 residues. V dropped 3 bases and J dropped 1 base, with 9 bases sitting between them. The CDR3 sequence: CASSFLNYNYGYTF. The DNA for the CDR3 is TGTGCCAGCAGTTTCCTCAACTATAACTATGGCTACACCTTC.

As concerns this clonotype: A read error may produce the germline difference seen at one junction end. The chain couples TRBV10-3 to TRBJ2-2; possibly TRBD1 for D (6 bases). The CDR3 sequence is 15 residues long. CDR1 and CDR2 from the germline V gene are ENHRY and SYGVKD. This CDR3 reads CDISVWTANTGELFF. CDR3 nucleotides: TGTGACATCAGTGTGTGGACAGCGAACACCGGGGAGCTGTTTTTT.

CDR3: CSVEGGDSLLYEQFF. In DNA form, the CDR3 reads TGCAGCGTTGAAGGAGGGGACTCCCTTCTCTATGAGCAGTTCTTC. The rearrangement uses TRBV29-1 and TRBJ2-1; the D gene is possibly TRBD2 (6 bases). The germline V and J ends were trimmed by 1 base and 8 bases, with 18 bases remaining between them. CDR1 and CDR2 from the germline V gene are SQVTM and ANQGSEA. The CDR3 is 15 residues long.

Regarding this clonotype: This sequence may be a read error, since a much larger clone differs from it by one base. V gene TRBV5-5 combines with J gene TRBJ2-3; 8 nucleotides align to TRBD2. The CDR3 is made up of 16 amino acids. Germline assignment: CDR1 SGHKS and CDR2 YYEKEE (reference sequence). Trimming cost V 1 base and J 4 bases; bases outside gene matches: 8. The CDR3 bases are TGTGCCAGCAGCTTGCGGAGTAGCGGGACCCCAGATACGCAGTATTTT. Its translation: CASSLRSSGTPDTQYF. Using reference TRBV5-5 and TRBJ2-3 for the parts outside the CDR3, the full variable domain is DAGVTQSPTHLIKTRGQQVTLRCSPISGHKSVSWYQQVLGQGPQFIFQYYEKEERGRGNFPDRFSARQFPNYSSELNVNALLLGDSALYLCASSLRSSGTPDTQYFGPGTRLTVL.

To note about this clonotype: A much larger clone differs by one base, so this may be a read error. The CDR3 nucleotides read TGCGCCAGCAGCCAAGATCGAGGACCACACACCGGGGGGCTGTTTTTT. Protein product: CASSQDRGPHTGGLFF. This chain connects TRBV4-1 to TRBJ2-2; D perhaps matches TRBD2 (6 bases). Germline assignment: CDR1 MGHRA and CDR2 YSYEKL. This CDR3 has 16 residues.

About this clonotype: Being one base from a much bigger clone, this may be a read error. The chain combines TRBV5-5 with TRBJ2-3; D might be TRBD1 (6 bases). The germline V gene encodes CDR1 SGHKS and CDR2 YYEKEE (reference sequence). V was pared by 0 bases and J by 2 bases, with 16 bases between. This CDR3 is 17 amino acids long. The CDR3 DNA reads TGTGCCAGCAGCTTGGCGGGGCTAGGGGGAAACACAGATACGCAGTATTTT. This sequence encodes CASSLAGLGGNTDTQYF.

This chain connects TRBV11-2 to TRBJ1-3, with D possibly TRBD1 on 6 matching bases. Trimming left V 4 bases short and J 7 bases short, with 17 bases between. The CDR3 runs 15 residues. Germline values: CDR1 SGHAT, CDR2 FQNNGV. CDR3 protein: CASSSTGLDRNTIYF. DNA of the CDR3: TGTGCCAGCAGCTCCACAGGGCTTGATAGGAACACCATATATTTT.

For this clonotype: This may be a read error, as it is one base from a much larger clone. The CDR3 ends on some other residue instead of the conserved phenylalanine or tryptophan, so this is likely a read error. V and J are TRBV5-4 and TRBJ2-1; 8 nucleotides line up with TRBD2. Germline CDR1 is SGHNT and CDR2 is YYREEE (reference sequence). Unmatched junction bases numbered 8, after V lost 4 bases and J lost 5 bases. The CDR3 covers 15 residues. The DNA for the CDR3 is TGTGCCAGCAGCCCCGGACTAGCCCGAGACAATGAGCAGTTCTAC. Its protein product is CASSPGLARDNEQFY.

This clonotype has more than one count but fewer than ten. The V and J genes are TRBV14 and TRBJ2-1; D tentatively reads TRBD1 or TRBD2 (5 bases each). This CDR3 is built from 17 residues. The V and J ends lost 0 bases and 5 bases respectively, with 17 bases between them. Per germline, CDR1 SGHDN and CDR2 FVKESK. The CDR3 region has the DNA TGTGCCAGCAGCCAAGAGGGGTTAACCGAGGGGCACAATGAGCAGTTCTTC. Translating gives CASSQEGLTEGHNEQFF.